This T cell receptor (beta chain) derives from a study of blood T cell repertoires in COVID-19. TCRdb keeps only in-frame clones here, not all; method: immunoSEQ multiplex PCR. This sample carries under 250,000 clones, 75% to 90% of them seen once, and the ten largest clones take roughly 0.7%. This sequence was found in a man aged 35-49 years with acute or convalescent COVID-19. Sequencing was performed on peripheral blood.

CDR3 coding DNA: TGTGCCAGCAGCCAAGATGAGACACAAAACTATGGCTACACCTTC. As protein: CASSQDETQNYGYTF. The chain combines TRBV4-2 with TRBJ1-2; D is ambiguous. In germline, CDR1 is LGHNA, CDR2 YNFKEQ. Trimming stripped 0 bases from V and 2 bases from J, with 10 bases between. CDR3 length: 15 residues.